This TCR beta chain was captured in a study of cytomegalovirus exposure and HLA in healthy donors (dated 2017 in TCRdb). General notes on the study: According to an earlier analysis of several hundred of the donors, 200 million or so T cells yielded 120 million or so unique TCR beta sequences and about 300 Gb of sequence data. Typing coverage differed by locus: A, B, C, DRB1 and DQB1 were typed in roughly 629-640 donors, DQA1 in 522, DPA1 in 600 to 610, and DPB1 in 472. The study aimed to test whether signatures of past pathogen exposure could be identified by cataloging public T cell receptors. In a later analysis, previously published TCR beta repertoires from more than 500 donors were re-analyzed and high-resolution HLA genotyping was added so that TCR occurrence patterns could be studied. To predict cytomegalovirus infection status, the study brought together high-throughput TCR immunosequencing, statistical association of individual TCRs with disease status, and machine learning. Genome-wide SNP genotypes for about 60% of the roughly 700 donors were used in a later genetic analysis, which treated that subset as a discovery cohort. Five DR-DQ haplotypes were treated as single units for association and clustering because of strong linkage in the cohort. An earlier analysis of approximately 500 of the donors applied high-throughput TCR beta sequencing to assess whether each TCR beta V gene segment acted as functional or pseudogenic. The T cell repertoires of about 700 subjects were profiled by immunosequencing and related to cytomegalovirus serostatus. Every repertoire in the discovery cohort had been generated on one and the same sequencing platform. Rather than drawing on any new phenotypic data, the later analysis identified candidate immune exposures from TCR beta sequences and the way those sequences occurred across donors. HLA typing included class I and class II loci at four-digit resolution. A separate validation cohort of some 130 different subjects was used in addition to the approximately 640-subject first cohort. Among the approximately 400 genotyped donors, around 81% belonged to the genetic ancestry cluster associated with self-reported Caucasian donors. An early release that covered about 640 HLA-typed donors contained around 330 gigabases of sequencing data and 70 million to 100 million unique TCR sequences. Among some 400 genotyped donors of the cohort, an average of around 250,000 unique TCR beta nucleotide sequences was sequenced per donor, of which about 18% were non-productive. Donor age, sex, ethnicity and CMV serostatus were compiled together with the repertoire data. The paper as a whole reports these results and caveats: Because counts were too low, seventeen rarely observed V segments, including chromosome 9 orphons, were left out of the earlier analysis of over 550 of the donors. Some IMGT-functional V segments, including TRBV6-2 and TRBV6-3, could not be distinguished by the 87-base-pair reads and were therefore excluded. The study listed approximately 150 TCR beta chains as associated with cytomegalovirus. It was suggested by the authors that the approach could potentially be generalized to other disease states and immunological phenotypes. A further reported finding was that TCR beta sequences accurately predicted the HLA-A and HLA-B alleles for most subjects in the first cohort. Most TCR sequences were seen in very few donors, while some public TCRs were found in many individuals. A few of the identified cytomegalovirus-associated TCR beta chains were confirmed in vitro to be specific for cytomegalovirus antigens. A later analysis associated 16,951 TCR beta sequences with specific HLA alleles at a false discovery rate of 0.05. This cohort had only TCR beta chains sequenced, and the lack of alpha or paired-chain data limited which features could be detected. In an earlier analysis of around 500 of the donors, most TCR beta V segments appeared in productive rearrangements about 87% or about 30% of the time, broadly matching IMGT annotations. Compared with the roughly 710-donor mean, donors in an Asian-associated ancestry cluster had fewer N-insertions in productive TCRs, according to a later genetic analysis. In a later analysis, TCR association rates were found to vary across HLA loci, with the most associated TCRs seen for DRB1 alleles and the fewest for HLA-C alleles. Because HLA typing was unavailable for some donors at each locus, only the typed subset was used in association tests. Correlated functional status among segregating V segments might reflect linkage disequilibrium, but an unknown experimental factor could not be ruled out. In a later analysis, several top co-occurrence clusters were reported to appear linked to parvovirus B19, influenza, CMV and Epstein-Barr virus. A group of highly shared sequence variants was considered likely to be a technical artifact of the sequencing pipeline. Presence/absence analyses assumed roughly uniform sequencing depth across donors, an assumption that may not hold. According to a later analysis, most CMV-associated TCR beta chains appeared to be HLA-restricted, and the HLA associations seemed to be driven largely by CMV exposure. When HLA alleles, especially DR and DQ, strongly co-occurred, attributing TCR associations to individual alleles was difficult. An association between a missense DCLRE1C variant and V-gene and J-gene trimming of TCR beta chains was found in a later genetic analysis and replicated in an independent cohort. Immune exposure information for the cohort was limited to CMV serostatus. The classifier was reported to diagnose cytomegalovirus status with high specificity and sensitivity in both the original cohort and the validation cohort. In a later analysis, HLA-associated TCR beta chains showed more clonal expansion and lower generation probabilities than non-associated chains that were equally common.

The cohort was made up of roughly 670 healthy bone marrow donors. At the time of sampling, every cohort member was nominally healthy, though immune exposures that went unrecorded were likely present. The donor tested CMV seronegative, placing the donor among the 350 or so seronegative members of the cohort. A peripheral blood sample was provided by each donor, and peripheral blood mononuclear cells were used for TCR beta sequencing. The Qiagen DNeasy Blood Extraction Kit was used to extract genomic DNA from the blood cell samples. Counted from cysteine to phenylalanine, this CDR3 has 15 amino acids. CDR3 DNA is the only sequence kept; it has 45 bases, read in frame from the first base. V is shortened by 3 bases, J by 4 bases, and the region joining them spans 15 bases. The germline V gene supplies CDR1 SNHLY and CDR2 FYNNEI. Turning to this clone: Which antigen it targets is not known. The record has no base qualities; no much larger clone is one base away.

The library came from the immunoSEQ multiplex PCR assay. A mixture of 60 forward primers for TCR Vbeta segments and 13 reverse primers for TCR Jbeta segments was used in the multiplex PCR. The CDR3 region of rearranged TCR beta genes was amplified from genomic DNA by a multiplex PCR assay. On the Illumina HiSeq System, the amplified TCR beta libraries were sequenced as 87-base-pair reads. The published analysis was carried out like this. Across the 700 or so repertoires, a later analysis counted around 80 million unique TCR beta chains, around 10 million of which were shared by at least two donors. To remove PCR and sequencing errors, raw reads were error-corrected and collapsed into unique sequences using a nearest-neighbor algorithm that merged closely related sequences. Alignment of CDR3 sequences to IMGT reference sequences was used to assign V, D and J gene segments. Each retained sequence needed at least a six-nucleotide match to both a V gene segment and a J gene segment. A rearrangement was called productive if the CDR3 had no stop codons and remained in frame with V and J, and every other rearrangement was called non-productive. Following IMGT convention, CDR3 was defined as the stretch from the second conserved V-encoded cysteine up to the conserved J-encoded phenylalanine. Sequences without an unambiguous match to a single V gene segment were excluded from the earlier analysis of about 630 of the donors. In an earlier analysis of 500 to 750 of the donors, V segments were called functional above 56.7% productive rearrangements and were called segregating when the between-donor standard deviation exceeded 5%. To diagnose cytomegalovirus status from the catalog of TCR beta chain sequences, a statistical classification framework was built. A later analysis assigned V and J genes by comparing TCR nucleotide sequences with IMGT/GENE-DB human TR gene sequences. The TCRdist pipeline was used in a later analysis to assign CDR3 sequences and most-parsimonious VDJ recombination scenarios. In a later analysis, every TCR beta chain was defined by the combination of its CDR3 amino acid sequence and its V-gene family, and reads without a unique V-gene family were dropped. In a later analysis, 550 to 650 highly shared, low-generation-probability nucleotide sequences were removed to address suspected cross-contamination and a sequencing artifact. A later analysis calculated a clonal expansion index for each public chain from normalized within-repertoire ranks of inferred template counts. In a later analysis, generation probabilities were computed using a VDJ recombination model fitted to out-of-frame rearrangements, and the results were checked against IGoR. In a later analysis, TCR-TCR, TCR-HLA and TCR-CMV co-occurrence was scored with hypergeometric tests, and a repertoire-size bias correction was applied to TCR pairs. In a later analysis, false discovery rates were estimated by permuting HLA or CMV assignments 20 times. A later analysis grouped co-occurring TCRs with DBSCAN, adding TCRdist sequence similarity when clustering within HLA-allele-positive subsets. For co-occurrence clustering, repertoires with fewer than 30,000 or more than 120,000 public chains were excluded, along with five repertoires with anomalous nucleotide sharing. TCRdb retrieved this table from immuneACCESS and kept in-frame rearrangements only. Not all clones are present; in checked studies, unresolved V genes account for under half, and no reason is known for the remainder. D and trimming were read from the DNA, whereas the V and J calls and clone size are those reported in that table. The sample includes about 120,000 clones, with around 75% observed a single time. The ten largest make up roughly 1.5% of the sample.

The sequence links TRBV2 to TRBJ1-2; matching of 5 bases hints at TRBD1 as the D gene. This TCR derives from a woman under 30 in good health and CMV-seronegative. Sequenced: PBMCs. For the CDR3, the sequence is CASSEEQAWVYGYTF. The DNA is TGTGCCAGCAGTGAGGAACAGGCATGGGTCTATGGCTACACCTTC.